This T cell receptor beta chain emerged from a study of CD8+ T cells in alopecia areata. Study background: Treated patients were dosed with oral tofacitinib, taking 5 to 10 mg twice daily. Regarding the study as a whole: Researchers reported that TCR sharing among patients proved less clear than in mice, possibly HLA-linked. Affected scalp, especially in alopecia totalis/universalis, had a higher clonality than normal scalp did.

The CDR3 has 13 residues. Germline CDR1 PRHDT, CDR2 FYEKMQ (reference sequence). On this clone itself: Its specificity is unknown. The junction departs from germline at one end; a sequencing error may be responsible.

The treatment is: oral pan-JAK inhibitor, 5-10 mg twice daily. Extraction and reverse transcription of RNA yielded cDNA as the sequencing template. Clones were read by immunoSEQ multiplex PCR, and TCRdb kept only the in-frame ones, dropping some. Here the sample spans roughly 200,000 clones, 50% to 65% being singletons. The chain uses TRBV13 and TRBJ2-7; the D gene is possibly TRBD1 (5 bases). The sequence came from a human donor with alopecia areata. The sequencing here drew on CD8+ T cells sorted from blood, taken at week 24, from a patient treated with tofacitinib. The CDR3 nucleotides are TGTGCCAGCAGTTTAGGGGCCTCCTACGAGCAGTACTTC. Translated, it gives CASSLGASYEQYF.